This T cell receptor (beta chain) was captured by sequencing in a study of blood T cell repertoires in COVID-19. Study in general: Collection of acute and convalescent COVID-19 samples took place in the United States, Italy and Spain. The analysed material was cDNA or gDNA that came from T cells, B-cell-depleted T cells, or PBMCs.

Germline V lookup: CDR1 DFQATT, CDR2 SNEGSKA (reference sequence). J lost 4 bases, V lost 6 bases, and 12 bases had no gene match. The CDR3 runs 15 residues. Original methodology: Estimates of nucleated cell counts were drawn from the amplification of reference gene primers. Profiling relied on immunoSEQ multiplex PCR, and the TCRdb table lists in-frame clones only, not all of them. The V and J calls and the clone size are those of that table, but D and trimming were determined from the DNA. The sample yields 150,000 to 170,000 clones, roughly 83% seen once. Patients in Seattle were enrolled during active infection, then followed longitudinally.

Sequences were obtained from peripheral blood. This sequence was found in a woman aged 60-75 years with COVID-19, enrolled during active disease. The chain combines TRBV20-1 with TRBJ1-2, with 9 positions matching TRBD1. The CDR3 sequence is CSASHPGQGSYGYTF. In nucleotides, the CDR3 is TGCAGTGCGAGTCATCCGGGACAGGGATCCTATGGCTACACCTTC.